This T cell receptor (beta chain) was observed in a study of cytomegalovirus exposure and HLA in healthy donors. Primers included in the PCR were 60 Vbeta and 13 Jbeta primers. Authors' methods: Later reanalysis found tens of millions of unique TCR beta chains, 9 million to 12 million of them shared. The data were produced by immunoSEQ multiplex PCR, yet TCRdb's version contains in-frame clones alone and is incomplete. V, J and clone size were drawn from that table, and D and trimming were deduced from the DNA. The table records around 70,000 clones, approximately 79% of them present only once. Study-wide points: Most subjects' HLA-A and HLA-B alleles were reportedly predicted from TCR beta sequences.

This clone was detected a few times. Its antigen is still unknown. Germline CDR1 reads SGHRS; CDR2 reads YFSETQ. CDR3 size: 13 residues. V dropped 4 bases and J dropped 5; count of bases not matched to a gene: 3. This receptor was obtained from a woman aged 40 to 50 in good health and CMV-seropositive. This chain uses TRBV5-1 with TRBJ2-7; TRBD1 agrees at 10 bases. Sequencing used PBMCs. CDR3 sequence reads: CASSAGTGDEQYF. CDR3 nucleotide sequence: TGCGCCAGCAGCGCCGGGACAGGGGACGAGCAGTACTTC.